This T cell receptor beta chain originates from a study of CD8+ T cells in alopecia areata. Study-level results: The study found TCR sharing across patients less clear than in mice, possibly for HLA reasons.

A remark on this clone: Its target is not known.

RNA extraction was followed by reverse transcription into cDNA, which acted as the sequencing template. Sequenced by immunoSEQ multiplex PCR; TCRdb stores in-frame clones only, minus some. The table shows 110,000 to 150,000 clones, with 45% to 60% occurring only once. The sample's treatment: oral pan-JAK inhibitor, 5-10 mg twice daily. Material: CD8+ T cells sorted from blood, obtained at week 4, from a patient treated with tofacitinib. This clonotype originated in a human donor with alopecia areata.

CDR3: CAWTAPALYGYTF. Written as DNA, the CDR3 is TGTGCCTGGACGGCACCGGCCCTTTATGGCTACACCTTC. The chain employs TRBV30 and TRBJ1-2; D remains unclear. CDR1 is GTSNPN, CDR2 SVGIG, per germline (reference sequence). CDR3 length: 13 amino acids. V was pared by 4 bases and J by 5 bases, with 14 bases between.